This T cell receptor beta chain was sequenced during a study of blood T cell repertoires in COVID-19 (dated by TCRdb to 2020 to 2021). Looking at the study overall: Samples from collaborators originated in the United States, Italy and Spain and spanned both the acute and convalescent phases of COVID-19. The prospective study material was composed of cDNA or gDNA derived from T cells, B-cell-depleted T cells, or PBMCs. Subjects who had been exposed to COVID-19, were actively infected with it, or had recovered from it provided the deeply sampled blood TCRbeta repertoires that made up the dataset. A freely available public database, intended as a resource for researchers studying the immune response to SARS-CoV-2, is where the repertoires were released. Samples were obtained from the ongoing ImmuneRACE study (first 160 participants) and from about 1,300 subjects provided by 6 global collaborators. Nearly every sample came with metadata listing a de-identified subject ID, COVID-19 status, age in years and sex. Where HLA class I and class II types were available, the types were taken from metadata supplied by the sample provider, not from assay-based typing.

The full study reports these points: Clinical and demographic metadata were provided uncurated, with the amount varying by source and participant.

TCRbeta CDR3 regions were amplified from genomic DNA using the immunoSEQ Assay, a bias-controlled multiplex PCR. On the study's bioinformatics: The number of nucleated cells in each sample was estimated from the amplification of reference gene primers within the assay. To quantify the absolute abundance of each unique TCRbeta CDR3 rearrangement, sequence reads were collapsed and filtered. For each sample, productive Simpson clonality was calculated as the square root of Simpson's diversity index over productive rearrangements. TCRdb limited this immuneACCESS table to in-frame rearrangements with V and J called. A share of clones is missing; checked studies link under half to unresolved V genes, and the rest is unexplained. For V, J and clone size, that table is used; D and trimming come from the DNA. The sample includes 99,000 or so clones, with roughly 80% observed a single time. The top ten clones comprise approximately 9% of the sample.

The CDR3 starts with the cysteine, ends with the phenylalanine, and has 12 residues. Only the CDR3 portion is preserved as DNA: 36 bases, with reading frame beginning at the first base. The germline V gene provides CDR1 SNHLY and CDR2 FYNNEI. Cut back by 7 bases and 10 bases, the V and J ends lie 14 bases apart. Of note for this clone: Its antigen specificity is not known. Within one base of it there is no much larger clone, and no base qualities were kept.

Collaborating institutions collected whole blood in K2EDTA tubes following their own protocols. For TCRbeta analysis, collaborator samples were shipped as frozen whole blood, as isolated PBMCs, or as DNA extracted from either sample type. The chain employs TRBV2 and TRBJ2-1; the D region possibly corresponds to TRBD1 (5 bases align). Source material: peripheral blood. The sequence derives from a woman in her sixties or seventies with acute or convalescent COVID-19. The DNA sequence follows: TGTGCCAGCATGATGGCAGGGTACGAGCAGTTCTTC. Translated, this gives CASMMAGYEQFF.